This TCR beta chain was obtained from a study of blood T cell repertoires in COVID-19. At the level of the study: The United States, Italy and Spain supplied acute and convalescent COVID-19 samples. Sources were T cells, B-cell-depleted T cells, or PBMCs; the material itself was cDNA or gDNA.

This clone was seen a few times. The CDR3 has 14 residues. Germline V lookup: CDR1 MNHNS, CDR2 SASEGT. Trimming cost V 2 bases and J 8 bases, with 15 bases left between them. Authors' processing steps: Amplifying reference gene primers gave estimates of nucleated cell counts. TCRdb's table, derived via immunoSEQ multiplex PCR, lists solely in-frame clones and lacks some. Clone size and V and J calls were adopted from that table, with D and trimming inferred from the DNA. The sample gives roughly 100,000 clones, approximately 87% of which show up once; 10% to 15% is in the top ten. V and J are TRBV6-1 and TRBJ1-2; D gene unclear. What was sequenced was peripheral blood. The sequence derives from a human donor in a cohort sampled during active or convalescent COVID-19. The CDR3 region has the DNA TGTGCCAGCAGTGAAAGCGGGGTGATTGGAGGCTACACCTTC. Its translation: CASSESGVIGGYTF.